What follows is one TCR beta chain and its context. Its antigen is as yet unknown. The data belong to a study of cytomegalovirus exposure and HLA in healthy donors. Study at large: Counted in an early data release were about 85 million unique TCRs from HLA-typed donors. General study points: Presence/absence analyses assumed roughly uniform sequencing depth across donors, which may not hold. It was only CMV serostatus that was available as immune exposure information.

The germline CDR1 and CDR2 sequences are SGHRS and YFSETQ. Trimming shortened V by 3 bases and J by 4 bases, and 16 bases separated the two germline ends. The CDR3 totals 15 residues. PCR involved 60 Vbeta and 13 Jbeta primers. The protocol was immunoSEQ multiplex PCR, while the TCRdb copy is restricted to in-frame clones and leaves out a portion. This table holds 150,000 to 200,000 clones, roughly 9.4% found once. The chain has TRBV5-1 and TRBJ1-1; weak D call: TRBD1 (6 bases). The sequenced material came from PBMCs. This TCR was sampled from a woman in her twenties or thirties in good health and CMV-seropositive. Here the CDR3 reads CASSSSQGLVTEAFF. In nucleotides, the CDR3 is TGCGCCAGCAGCTCCAGTCAGGGGCTGGTCACTGAAGCTTTCTTT.